Presented here are 7 T cell receptor beta chains from one specimen sequenced in a study of T-cell memory formation after mild COVID-19. TCRdb re-analysed the 5' RACE reads in MiXCR, keeping a single row per CDR3 protein. This table holds about 140,000 distinct CDR3 sequences, around 15% found once. What was sequenced was PBMCs or a T cell subset sorted from them (not recorded which). These receptors came from an adult woman who had mild COVID-19 (a few samples of this study predate the infection). Cell type and time point are not known.

This clonotype was picked up a small number of times. The V gene is TRBV7-9, the J gene TRBJ2-3; TRBD2 agrees at 9 bases. Germline V CDR1 and CDR2: SEHNR, FQNEAQ (reference sequence). This CDR3 is built from 16 residues. V lost 2 bases to trimming and J lost 2 bases; unmatched junction nucleotides: 5. CDR3 in DNA: TGTGCCAGCAGCTTACTACTAGCGGGTCTCACAGATACGCAGTATTTT. Translating gives CASSLLLAGLTDTQYF.

A remark on this clonotype: One junction end disagrees with the germline gene, perhaps due to a read error. The chain recombines TRBV7-7 with TRBJ2-7, with D hard to call. Per the germline V gene, CDR1 is SSHAT and CDR2 is FNYEAQ (reference sequence). This CDR3 contains 15 residues. The CDR3 region is CASSLGLGNTYEQYF. The CDR3 region has the DNA TGTGCTAGCAGCTTAGGATTGGGGAATACCTACGAGCAGTACTTC.

V usage is TRBV27 and J usage is TRBJ2-7; 10 positions match TRBD1. Unmatched junction bases numbered 3, after V lost 10 bases and J lost 3 bases. This CDR3 is built from 12 residues. Looked up from germline, CDR1 is MNHEY and CDR2 is SMNVEV (reference sequence). CDR3 amino acids: CATRTGGYEQYF. Written as DNA, the CDR3 is TGTGCCACCCGGACAGGGGGCTACGAGCAGTACTTC.

V is TRBV20-1 and J is TRBJ2-2; 11 bases align to TRBD2. CDR3 size: 17 residues. Germline V gives CDR1 DFQATT, CDR2 SNEGSKA (reference sequence). V was pared by 2 bases and J by 1 base, with 6 bases of the junction left unmatched. CDR3 bases: TGCAGTGCTAGAAATCCTAGCGGGGGGATGAACACCGGGGAGCTGTTTTTT. Amino acid sequence: CSARNPSGGMNTGELFF.

This clonotype was seen many times. This rearrangement joins TRBV7-3 to TRBJ2-1; D possibly corresponds to TRBD1 (6 bases). Germline CDR1 SGHTA, CDR2 FQGTGA. The CDR3 has 13 residues. With 3 bases removed from V and 5 bases from J, the gap between germline ends came to 8 bases. DNA of the CDR3: TGTGCCAGCAGCTTCCAGGGGAACAATGAGCAGTTCTTC. This gives the protein CASSFQGNNEQFF.

The chain has TRBV7-3 and TRBJ1-1, with D possibly TRBD1 on 6 matching bases. The CDR3 is 15 residues long. CDR1 is SGHTA and CDR2 is FQGTGA in the germline V gene. Trimming shortened V by 4 bases and J by 5 bases, and 17 bases separated the two germline ends. As DNA, the CDR3 is TGTGCCAGCAGCTGGACCGGGACACCTGATACTGAAGCTTTCTTT. Encoded protein: CASSWTGTPDTEAFF.

This clonotype was found many times. The CDR3 nucleotides are TGTGCCAGCAGCTCTCAGGACACCCGAAGCTCCTACGAGCAGTACTTC. Its protein product is CASSSQDTRSSYEQYF. This sequence joins TRBV7-8 and TRBJ2-7; D is possibly TRBD1 (5 bases). Trimming left V 4 bases short and J 0 bases short, with 16 bases between. Per germline, CDR1 SGHVS and CDR2 FQNEAQ. This CDR3 spans 16 amino acids.